This T cell receptor beta chain was identified during a study of T cell changes during pregnancy in multiple sclerosis. Between the trimmed V and J ends, which lost 3 bases and 6 bases, there was a span of 11 bases. Germline values: CDR1 MNHNY, CDR2 SVGAGI (reference sequence). CDR3 size: 13 residues. Assay: immunoSEQ multiplex PCR; the TCRdb copy retains only in-frame clones and omits some. This repertoire shows approximately 94,000 clones, 80% to 95% found once; its top ten account for about 2%. The sequences come from peripheral blood, collected after pregnancy. The chain employs TRBV6-6 and TRBJ1-1; possibly TRBD1 for D (6 bases). The TCR originated in a female donor with multiple sclerosis, enrolled in a pregnancy study. CDR3 DNA sequence: TGTGCCAGCAGTTATCGCAGGGGCGCTGAAGCTTTCTTT. This sequence encodes CASSYRRGAEAFF.